A single sample is the source of the 11 T cell receptor beta chains below, sequenced in a study of blood T cell repertoires in COVID-19. The protocol was immunoSEQ multiplex PCR, while the TCRdb copy is restricted to in-frame clones and leaves out a portion. In the table there are roughly 230,000 clones, about 79% of which are singletons. Specimen: PBMCs or T cells enriched from blood (not recorded which). These receptors were taken from a woman in her sixties or seventies who had recovered from COVID-19.

The chain has TRBV7-7 and TRBJ1-2; no clear D gene. This CDR3 region has 18 residues. Germline lookup yields CDR1 SSHAT and CDR2 FNYEAQ (reference sequence). V was shortened by 4 bases and J by 2 bases, with 23 bases between the two germline ends. In nucleotides, the CDR3 is TGTGCCAGCAGCTCGTGTTGTCACCCTCGAAGCTGGAACTATGGCTACACCTTC. Its translation is CASSSCCHPRSWNYGYTF.

V is TRBV15 and J is TRBJ2-2; D not certain. The V end lost 0 bases, the J end lost 5 bases, and 13 bases lay between the germline ends. The length of the CDR3 is 16 residues. Germline V lookup: CDR1 LNHNV, CDR2 YYDKDF (reference sequence). The CDR3 sequence is CATSRDRPQRTGELFF. The CDR3 DNA reads TGTGCCACCAGCAGAGATCGCCCTCAGAGGACCGGGGAGCTGTTTTTT.

The chain combines TRBV6-6 with TRBJ1-5; 9 nucleotides line up with TRBD1. The V gene end was trimmed by 2 bases and the J gene end by 3 bases; junction bases not matched to a gene: 5. Germline V gives CDR1 MNHNY, CDR2 SVGAGI (reference sequence). The CDR3 runs 16 residues. CDR3: CASSYPGQGINQPQHF. The CDR3 DNA reads as TGTGCCAGCAGTTACCCCGGACAGGGGATCAATCAGCCCCAGCATTTT.

The V gene is TRBV7-9, the J gene TRBJ1-4; D might be TRBD1 (6 bases). Germline loops: CDR1 SEHNR, CDR2 FQNEAQ (reference sequence). This CDR3 has 15 residues. V gave up 5 bases and J gave up 7 bases, with 17 bases separating them. CDR3 sequence: CASSPGAPQGEKLFF. Here the CDR3 DNA reads TGTGCCAGCAGCCCAGGGGCCCCCCAGGGTGAAAAACTGTTTTTT.

This clone was picked up many times. This CDR3 reads CASSNLHRGGNTEAFF. In DNA form, the CDR3 reads TGCGCCAGCAGCAACCTCCACCGGGGGGGAAACACTGAAGCTTTCTTT. The V call is TRBV4-3, the J call TRBJ1-1, with D tentatively TRBD1 (5 bases). This CDR3 has 16 amino acids. Germline V gives CDR1 LGHNA, CDR2 YSLEER. The V and J ends lost 5 bases and 2 bases respectively, with 18 bases between them.

The genes are TRBV4-3 and TRBJ1-2; D is unresolved. The ends were cut back, 0 bases at V and 4 bases at J, with 12 bases in the middle. Per the germline V gene, CDR1 is LGHNA and CDR2 is YSLEER. CDR3 length: 15 residues. The CDR3 bases are TGCGCCAGCAGCCAAGATTCGGTCAGCGCCTATGGCTACACCTTC. This encodes CASSQDSVSAYGYTF.

Written as DNA, the CDR3 is TGTGCCAGCAGCCCCACTAGCGGGCAGACGGACTACAATGAGCAGTTCTTC. It yields the protein CASSPTSGQTDYNEQFF. V is TRBV11-2 and J is TRBJ2-1, with 9 nucleotides matching TRBD2. V shed 5 bases and J 3 bases; nucleotides not matched to a gene: 11. The CDR3 runs to 17 residues. Germline loops: CDR1 SGHAT, CDR2 FQNNGV.

This clone was recorded only once. The V call is TRBV19, the J call TRBJ2-1; TRBD2 agrees at 8 bases. From germline, CDR1 is LNHDA and CDR2 SQIVND (reference sequence). The CDR3 totals 16 residues. J lost 4 bases, V lost 5 bases, and 10 bases had no gene match. The DNA for the CDR3 is TGTGCCAGTAGTCCCGAGCGGGAGCCTCCATACAATGAGCAGTTCTTC. The encoded protein is CASSPEREPPYNEQFF.

V gene TRBV5-4 combines with J gene TRBJ2-3, with D possibly being TRBD2 (5 bases). Between the trimmed V and J ends, which lost 3 bases and 2 bases, there was a span of 13 bases. The CDR3 extends over 15 amino acids. Germline values: CDR1 SGHNT, CDR2 YYREEE (reference sequence). The chain's CDR3 is CASSWVRGFTDTQYF. Here the CDR3 DNA reads TGTGCCAGCAGCTGGGTTCGGGGATTCACAGATACGCAGTATTTT.

V usage is TRBV6-5 and J usage is TRBJ1-3; D uncertain. CDR1 and CDR2 (germline): MNHEY, SVGAGI. With 4 bases removed from V and 0 bases from J, the gap between germline ends came to 10 bases. CDR3 length equals 15 residues. CDR3 in amino acids: CASSSAASSGNTIYF. Written as DNA, the CDR3 is TGTGCCAGCAGTTCGGCGGCCAGCTCTGGAAACACCATATATTTT.

This clone was observed a handful of times. The V call is TRBV10-3, the J call TRBJ1-5, with TRBD1 matching 11 bases. The CDR3 sequence is 17 residues long. V lost 4 bases and J lost 6; bases outside the gene matches: 11. CDR1 is ENHRY and CDR2 is SYGVKD in the germline V gene. As DNA, the CDR3 is TGTGCCATCAGTGGAACGAATGGACAGGGGGCTGGTCAGCCCCAGCATTTT. It translates to CAISGTNGQGAGQPQHF.